A selection of T cell receptor beta chains follows, all from one sample in a study of shared clonotypes between healthy human individuals. Sequencing was performed with immunoSEQ multiplex PCR; in TCRdb, only in-frame clones are kept and a portion is missing. This table holds 2 million to 2.5 million clones, under 97% found once. Sequenced material: naive CD4+ T cells sorted from blood. These receptors all stem from a man aged 18-30 years in good health. The conserved cysteine and the conserved F or W are not part of the CDR3 here. Only part of the rows carry a size: once, few, many, or a class if the clone is expanded.

TRBV6-5	-	TRBJ1-5	ASSFQQGRQPQH
TRBV6-5	-	TRBJ1-2	ASSRRQDTNYGYT
TRBV25-1	-	TRBJ2-3	ASSEYKGTGSTDTQY
TRBV5-1	-	TRBJ2-7	ASSLRASGTSYEQY
TRBV7-6	-	TRBJ1-5	ASSLVGEGQPQH
TRBV9	-	TRBJ1-6	ASSPEGSFYNSPLH
TRBV4-1	-	TRBJ2-7	ASSPAGGRSYEQY
TRBV5-6	-	TRBJ2-7	ASSSGRGSYEQY
TRBV7-9	-	TRBJ2-7	ASSWTGGTYEQY
TRBV6-1	-	TRBJ1-2	ASSEAPSQAYGYT
TRBV7-2	-	TRBJ2-5	ASSLEGTGGGTQY
TRBV4-1	-	TRBJ2-7	ASSHFEGEYEQY
TRBV5-1	-	TRBJ2-3	ASSFAGGSTDTQY
TRBV18	once	TRBJ1-1	ASSPQGLNTEAF
TRBV19	-	TRBJ2-4	ASSIEGTGGEAKNIQY
TRBV14	-	TRBJ2-3	ASSQVPGLAPGSDTQY
TRBV4-2	-	TRBJ1-2	ASSLGQDANYGYT
TRBV18	-	TRBJ1-1	ASSPSVNTEAF
TRBV15	-	TRBJ2-5	ATSRDAGGETQY
TRBV6-1	-	-	ASSEGGQSYEQY
TRBV6-5	-	TRBJ1-3	ASSTTVSSGNTIY
TRBV12-2	few	TRBJ1-2	ASRSDSFPNYGYT
TRBV25-1	-	TRBJ2-2	ASSRDRYTGELF
TRBV11-2	once	TRBJ2-1	ASSLGATPYNEQF
TRBV19	once	TRBJ2-5	ASSMNQGKQETQY
TRBV2	-	TRBJ2-7	ASSEAASGGAPHMEQY
TRBV5-1	-	TRBJ1-2	ASSPGNGYT
TRBV30	-	TRBJ1-5	AWSLGTSNQPQH
TRBV10-3	-	TRBJ2-7	ASRAGPLHEQY
TRBV11-2	-	TRBJ2-7	ASSYTGGPYEQY
TRBV19	-	TRBJ1-4	ASSVGQTEKLF
TRBV27	-	TRBJ2-2	ASSLWPRGGAGELF
TRBV6-1	-	TRBJ1-1	ASSGLGGAGTEAF
TRBV9	-	TRBJ2-7	ASSVGVGQNSYEQY
TRBV5-1	-	TRBJ2-3	ASSLGLAGGLDTQY
TRBV30	-	TRBJ2-3	AWSVQSSTDTQY
TRBV29-1	-	TRBJ1-4	SVQGAHEKLF
TRBV5-4	-	TRBJ2-3	ASSRSSGSTDTQY
TRBV11-1	-	TRBJ2-3	ASSLSLAGYTDTQY
TRBV27	-	TRBJ2-4	ASSSDGARIPNIQY